This T cell receptor (beta chain) was identified in a study of blood T cell dynamics during melanoma immunotherapy. The CDR3 has 12 residues. CDR1 and CDR2 (germline): MNHNY, SVGAGI (reference sequence). J was trimmed by 4 bases and V by 5 bases; bases with no gene match: 1. Sequenced by immunoSEQ multiplex PCR; TCRdb stores in-frame clones only, minus some. This sample has about 4,200 clones, with around nine tenths found just once. Time point meaning: week 3, after first cycle of checkpoint inhibitor. This clonotype was sampled from a human donor with melanoma. The rearrangement links TRBV6-6 to TRBJ1-1, with 7 bases aligning to TRBD1. This material consisted of blood, taken from a patient treated with checkpoint blockade. CDR3 loop: CASSRTGTEAFF. The CDR3 coding sequence is TGTGCCAGCAGTCGGACAGGCACTGAAGCTTTCTTT.